The next 8 T cell receptor beta chains were all read from a single sample in a study of CD8 T cells in Susac syndrome. Reverse transcription of roughly 0.5 to 1 ug RNA used random hexamers. TCRdb redid the calling of the immunoSEQ multiplex PCR reads with MiXCR, one entry per CDR3 protein. The sample contains around 100,000 distinct CDR3 sequences, 95% of which appear only once. The sample comprised CD8+ T cells from PBMCs. The receptor source for this set is a human donor with Susac syndrome.

The rearrangement joins TRBV7-9 to TRBJ1-2, with D possibly TRBD1 on 5 matching bases. V was pared by 5 bases and J by 4 bases, with 17 bases between. This CDR3 spans 15 amino acids. Looked up from germline, CDR1 is SEHNR and CDR2 is FQNEAQ (reference sequence). CDR3 nucleotide sequence: TGTGCCAGCAGCACCCGGGACCGTCCTGTCTATGGCTACACCTTC. Translated, it gives CASSTRDRPVYGYTF.

This chain connects TRBV12-5 to TRBJ2-5; TRBD1 matches 9 bases. CDR1 and CDR2 (germline): LGHNT, FRNRAP. CDR3 length: 16 residues. J was trimmed by 5 bases and V by 6 bases; bases with no gene match: 13. The CDR3 DNA reads as TGTGCTAGTGGCCACCTTCGGGACAGGGCTTTCGAGACCCAGTACTTC. Translation: CASGHLRDRAFETQYF.

The chain couples TRBV7-9 to TRBJ2-3, with D unclear. The CDR3 sequence is 16 residues long. Deletions cut 6 bases from V and 0 bases from J, with 16 bases between. Germline-derived CDR1 and CDR2 are SEHNR and FQNEAQ (reference sequence). CDR3 residues: CASSPTLKSSTDTQYF. CDR3 nucleotides: TGTGCCAGCAGTCCTACGCTCAAATCTAGCACAGATACGCAGTATTTT.

The J gene is TRBJ1-2, the V gene TRBV9; D may be TRBD1 (6 bases). This CDR3 has 17 amino acids. Trimming removed 3 bases at V and 4 bases at J, with 22 bases between. Germline CDR1 SGDLS, CDR2 YYNGEE. CDR3 DNA sequence: TGTGCCAGCAGCGCACAGGGTGGAGGTCGAGGTGGCTATGGCTACACCTTC. It codes for CASSAQGGGRGGYGYTF.

The rearrangement links TRBV9 to TRBJ2-3, with 7 bases fitting TRBD2. There are 14 residues in the CDR3. Germline assignment: CDR1 SGDLS and CDR2 YYNGEE. V lost 6 bases, J lost 2 bases, and 6 bases stayed unmatched. CDR3 DNA sequence: TGTGCCAGCACCCCAAGGGACTACACAGATACGCAGTATTTT. This sequence encodes CASTPRDYTDTQYF.

This clonotype has a single count. The chain combines TRBV27 with TRBJ2-2; D not resolved. The CDR3 covers 13 residues. V was clipped by 5 bases and J by 10 bases, with 14 bases between them. CDR1 and CDR2 from the germline V gene are MNHEY and SMNVEV (reference sequence). The CDR3 DNA sequence: TGTGCCAGCAGTCCGGCCGCGTGGCCGGAGCTGTTTTTT. It yields the protein CASSPAAWPELFF.

The chain links TRBV23-1 to TRBJ2-7; D may be TRBD1 or TRBD2 (5 bases each). TRBV23-1 falls under the ORF class, with uncertain function. The CDR3 is 17 residues long. Trimming left V 2 bases short and J 4 bases short, with 21 bases between. The CDR3: CASSQRPGFGTDYEQYF. The DNA for the CDR3 is TGCGCCAGCAGTCAACGTCCAGGCTTTGGGACCGATTACGAGCAGTACTTC.

The V and J genes are TRBV2 and TRBJ2-7; the D gene is possibly TRBD2 (6 bases). CDR1 and CDR2 from the germline V gene are SNHLY and FYNNEI. This CDR3 has 12 amino acids. V gave up 7 bases and J gave up 3 bases, with 10 bases separating them. The DNA of the CDR3 is TGTGCCAGCAATGGGGACTTCTACGAGCAGTACTTC. It encodes CASNGDFYEQYF.